Shown below are 3 T cell receptor beta chains from a single sample sequenced in a study of blood T cell repertoires in COVID-19. TCRdb's copy holds only in-frame clones and misses some; the assay was immunoSEQ multiplex PCR. The table includes around 300,000 clones, 86% detected once. The sequenced sample was peripheral blood. These receptors were obtained from a woman in her 30s with active or convalescent COVID-19.

The chain couples TRBV7-2 to TRBJ2-7; 8 nucleotides agree with TRBD1. Germline V gene lookup returns CDR1 SGHTA and CDR2 FQGNSA. With V trimmed by 5 bases and J by 2 bases, 8 bases remained unmatched. There are 15 residues in the CDR3. The CDR3 sequence is CASSPGTGGPYEQYF. The CDR3, as DNA: TGTGCCAGCAGCCCAGGGACAGGTGGCCCCTACGAGCAGTACTTC. Filled out from reference TRBV7-2 and TRBJ2-7, the complete variable domain reads GAGVSQSPSNKVTEKGKDVELRCDPISGHTALYWYRQSLGQGLEFLIYFQGNSAPDKSGLPSDRFSAERTGGSVSTLTIQRTQQEDSAVYLCASSPGTGGPYEQYFGPGTRLTVT.

The chain employs TRBV21-1 and TRBJ1-1; TRBD1 was called by the table and not checked on the DNA. TRBV21-1 is designated a pseudogene. The CDR3 length is 18 residues. The CDR3 DNA follows: TGTGCCAGCAGCAAAGTTGGCGGGACAGAGGTTATGAACACTGAAGCTTTCTTT. This encodes CASSKVGGTEVMNTEAFF.

The genes are TRBV7-2 and TRBJ2-3; D is perhaps TRBD1 (6 bases). Germline-derived CDR1 and CDR2 are SGHTA and FQGNSA. CDR3 length equals 15 residues. V lost 5 bases, J lost 3 bases, and 15 bases lay in between. In nucleotides, the CDR3 is TGTGCCAGCAGCCCCCGTTGGGGGCTGACAGATACGCAGTATTTT. As protein: CASSPRWGLTDTQYF.